This TCR beta chain was sequenced during a study of identifying expanded T cells in peripheral blood. Study-level results: Across healthy donors, higher total template counts meant significantly greater approximately two-week count variance. Differentially abundant clones: roughly 1.2 between replicates, around 16 at around 2 weeks, approximately 18 at four.

Collection occurred without any documented infections or immune events in donors. CDR1 is MRHNA, CDR2 SNTAGT, per germline. V lost 4 bases, J lost 6 bases, and 7 bases lay in between. The CDR3 runs to 13 residues. Method: immunoSEQ multiplex PCR; TCRdb's copy keeps in-frame clones and lacks some. The sample contains about 97,000 clones, approximately 90% of which appear only once. This clone was detected only once. Its antigen is still unknown. This receptor was taken from a person aged 18-69 years in good health. This sequence joins TRBV6-4 and TRBJ1-6; TRBD1 might be the D (6 bases). Sequencing input: blood. CDR3 DNA: TGTGCCAGCAGTGCAGGGGTTAATTCACCCCTCCACTTT. Its translation: CASSAGVNSPLHF.